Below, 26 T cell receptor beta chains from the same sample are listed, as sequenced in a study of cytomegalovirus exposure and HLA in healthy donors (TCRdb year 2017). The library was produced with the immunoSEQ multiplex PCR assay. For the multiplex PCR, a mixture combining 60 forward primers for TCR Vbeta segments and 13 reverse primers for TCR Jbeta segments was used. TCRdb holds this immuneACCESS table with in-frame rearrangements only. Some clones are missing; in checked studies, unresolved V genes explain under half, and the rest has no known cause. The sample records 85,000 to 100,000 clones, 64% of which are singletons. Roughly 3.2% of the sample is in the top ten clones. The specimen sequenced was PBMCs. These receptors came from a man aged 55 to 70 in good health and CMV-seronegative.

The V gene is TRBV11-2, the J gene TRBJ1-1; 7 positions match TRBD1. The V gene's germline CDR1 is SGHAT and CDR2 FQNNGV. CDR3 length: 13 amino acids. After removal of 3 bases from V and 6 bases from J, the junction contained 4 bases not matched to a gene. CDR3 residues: CASSLLQGAEAFF. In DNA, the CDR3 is TGTGCCAGCAGCTTGCTCCAGGGGGCTGAAGCTTTCTTT.

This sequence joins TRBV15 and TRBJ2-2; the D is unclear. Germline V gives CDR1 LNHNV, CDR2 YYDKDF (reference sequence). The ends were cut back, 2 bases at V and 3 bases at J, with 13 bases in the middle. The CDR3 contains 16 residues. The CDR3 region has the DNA TGTGCCACCAGCAGACCCCAGGCCTGGTACACCGGGGAGCTGTTTTTT. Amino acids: CATSRPQAWYTGELFF.

CDR3 region: CASTTVGQLGNSPLHF. CDR3 nucleotide sequence: TGTGCCAGCACCACCGTGGGACAATTAGGAAATTCACCCCTCCACTTT. The chain joins TRBV28 to TRBJ1-6, with a tentative D call TRBD1 (6 bases). V lost 7 bases to trimming and J lost 7 bases, with 20 bases between them. CDR1 is MDHEN and CDR2 is SYDVKM in the germline V gene. The CDR3 totals 16 residues.

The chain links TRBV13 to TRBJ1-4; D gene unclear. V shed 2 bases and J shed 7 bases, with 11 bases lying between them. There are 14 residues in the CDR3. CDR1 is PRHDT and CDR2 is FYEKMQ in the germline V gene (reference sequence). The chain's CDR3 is CASSLSGEGEKLFF. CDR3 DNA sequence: TGTGCCAGCAGCTTATCCGGGGAAGGTGAAAAACTGTTTTTT.

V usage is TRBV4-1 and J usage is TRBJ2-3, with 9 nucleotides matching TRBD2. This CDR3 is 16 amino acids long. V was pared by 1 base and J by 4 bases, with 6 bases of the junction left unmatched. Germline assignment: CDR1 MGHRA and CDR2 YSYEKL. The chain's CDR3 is CASSQGSAGGADTQYF. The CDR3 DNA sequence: TGCGCCAGCAGCCAAGGGTCCGCGGGAGGGGCAGATACGCAGTATTTT.

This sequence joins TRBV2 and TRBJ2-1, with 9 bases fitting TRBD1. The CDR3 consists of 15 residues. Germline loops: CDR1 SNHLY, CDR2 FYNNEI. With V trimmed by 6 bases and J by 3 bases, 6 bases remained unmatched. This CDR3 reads CASRGQGSHYNEQFF. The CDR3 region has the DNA TGTGCCAGCAGGGGACAGGGTTCGCACTACAATGAGCAGTTCTTC.

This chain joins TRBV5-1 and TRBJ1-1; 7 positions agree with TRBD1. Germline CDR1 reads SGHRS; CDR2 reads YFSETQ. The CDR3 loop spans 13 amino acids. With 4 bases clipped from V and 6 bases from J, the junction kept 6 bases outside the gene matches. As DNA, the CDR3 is TGCGCCAGCAGCAGACAGGGTTTGGCTGAAGCTTTCTTT. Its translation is CASSRQGLAEAFF.

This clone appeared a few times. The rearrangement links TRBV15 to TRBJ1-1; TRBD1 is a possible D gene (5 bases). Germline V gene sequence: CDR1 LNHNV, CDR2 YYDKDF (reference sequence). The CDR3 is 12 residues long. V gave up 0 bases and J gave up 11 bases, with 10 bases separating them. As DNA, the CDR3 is TGTGCCACCAGCAGAGATGAGGGACTGGCTTTCTTT. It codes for CATSRDEGLAFF. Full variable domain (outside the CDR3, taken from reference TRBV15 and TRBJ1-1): DAMVIQNPRYQVTQFGKPVTLSCSQTLNHNVMYWYQQKSSQAPKLLFHYYDKDFNNEADTPDNFQSRRPNTSFCFLDIRSPGLGDTAMYLCATSRDEGLAFFGQGTRLTVV.

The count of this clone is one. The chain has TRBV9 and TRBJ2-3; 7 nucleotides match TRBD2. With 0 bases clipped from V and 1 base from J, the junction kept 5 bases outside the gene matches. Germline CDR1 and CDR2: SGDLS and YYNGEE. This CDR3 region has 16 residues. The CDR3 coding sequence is TGTGCCAGCAGCGTAGATGGCGGGGGTCGCACAGATACGCAGTATTTT. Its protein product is CASSVDGGGRTDTQYF.

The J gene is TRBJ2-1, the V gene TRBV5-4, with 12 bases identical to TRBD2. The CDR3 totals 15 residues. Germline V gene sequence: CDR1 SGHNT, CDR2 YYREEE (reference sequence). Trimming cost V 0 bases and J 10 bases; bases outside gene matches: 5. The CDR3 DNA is TGTGCCAGCAGCTTGGGTCTAGCGGGGGGGGAAGAGCAGTTCTTC. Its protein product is CASSLGLAGGEEQFF.

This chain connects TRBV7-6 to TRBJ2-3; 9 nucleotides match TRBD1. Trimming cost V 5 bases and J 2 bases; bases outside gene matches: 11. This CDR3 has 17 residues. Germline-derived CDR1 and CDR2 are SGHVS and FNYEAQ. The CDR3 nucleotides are TGTGCCAGCAGCCCCCAGACCGGGACAGGGCTCACAGATACGCAGTATTTT. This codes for CASSPQTGTGLTDTQYF.

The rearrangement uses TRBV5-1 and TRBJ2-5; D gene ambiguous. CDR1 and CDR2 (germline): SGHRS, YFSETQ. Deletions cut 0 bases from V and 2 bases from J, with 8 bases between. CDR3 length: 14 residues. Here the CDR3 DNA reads TGCGCCAGCAGCTTGGTGGGCAGTCAAGAGACCCAGTACTTC. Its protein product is CASSLVGSQETQYF.

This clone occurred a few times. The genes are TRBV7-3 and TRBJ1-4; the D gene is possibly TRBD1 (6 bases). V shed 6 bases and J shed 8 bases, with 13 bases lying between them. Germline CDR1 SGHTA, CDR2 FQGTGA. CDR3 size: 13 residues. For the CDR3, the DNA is TGTGCCAGCAGTAAGGGGGTGGGGGAAAAACTGTTTTTT. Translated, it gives CASSKGVGEKLFF.

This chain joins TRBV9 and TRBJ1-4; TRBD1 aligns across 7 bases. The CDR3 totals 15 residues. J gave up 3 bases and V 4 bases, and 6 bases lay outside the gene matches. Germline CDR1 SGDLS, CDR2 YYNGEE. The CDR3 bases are TGTGCCAGCAGCCGGAGACAGGGAGCTAATGAAAAACTGTTTTTT. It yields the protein CASSRRQGANEKLFF.

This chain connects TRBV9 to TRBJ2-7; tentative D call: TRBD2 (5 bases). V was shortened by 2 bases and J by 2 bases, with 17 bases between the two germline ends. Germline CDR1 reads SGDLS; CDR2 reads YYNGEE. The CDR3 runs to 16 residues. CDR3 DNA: TGTGCCAGCAGCGTTACTCCTAGCAAACTAGCCTACGAGCAGTACTTC. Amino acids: CASSVTPSKLAYEQYF. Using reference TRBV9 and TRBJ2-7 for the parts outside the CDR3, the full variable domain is DSGVTQTPKHLITATGQRVTLRCSPRSGDLSVYWYQQSLDQGLQFLIQYYNGEERAKGNILERFSAQQFPDLHSELNLSSLELGDSALYFCASSVTPSKLAYEQYFGPGTRLTVT.

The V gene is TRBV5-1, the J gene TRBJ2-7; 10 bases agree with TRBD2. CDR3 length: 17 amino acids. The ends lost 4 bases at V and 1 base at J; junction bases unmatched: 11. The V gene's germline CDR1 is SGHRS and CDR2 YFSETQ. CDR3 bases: TGCGCCAGCAGCGCCACGCTAGCGGGAGTTGGGTCCTACGAGCAGTACTTC. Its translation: CASSATLAGVGSYEQYF.

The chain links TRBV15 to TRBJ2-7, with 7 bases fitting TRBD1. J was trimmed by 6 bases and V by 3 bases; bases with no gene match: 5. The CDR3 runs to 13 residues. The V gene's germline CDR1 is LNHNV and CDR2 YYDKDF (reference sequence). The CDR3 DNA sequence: TGTGCCACCAGCAGTAATAGACAGGGCGAGCAGTACTTC. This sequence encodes CATSSNRQGEQYF.

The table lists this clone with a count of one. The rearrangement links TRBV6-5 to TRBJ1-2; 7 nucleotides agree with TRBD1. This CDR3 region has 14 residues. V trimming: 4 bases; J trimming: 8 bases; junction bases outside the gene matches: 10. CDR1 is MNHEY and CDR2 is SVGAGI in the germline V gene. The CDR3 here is CASSWTGQRMGYTF. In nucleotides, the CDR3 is TGTGCCAGCAGTTGGACGGGACAGAGGATGGGCTACACCTTC.

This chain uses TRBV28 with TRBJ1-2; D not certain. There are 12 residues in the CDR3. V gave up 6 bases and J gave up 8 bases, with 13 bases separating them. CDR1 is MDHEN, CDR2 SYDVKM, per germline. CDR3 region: CASRPTPSGYTF. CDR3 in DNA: TGTGCCAGCAGACCTACTCCTTCGGGCTACACCTTC.

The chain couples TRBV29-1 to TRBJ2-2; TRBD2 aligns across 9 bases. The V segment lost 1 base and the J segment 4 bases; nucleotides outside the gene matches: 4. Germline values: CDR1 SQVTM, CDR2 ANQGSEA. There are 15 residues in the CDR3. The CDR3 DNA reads TGCAGCGTTGAAGTAGGACTAGCGTTCACCGGGGAGCTGTTTTTT. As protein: CSVEVGLAFTGELFF.

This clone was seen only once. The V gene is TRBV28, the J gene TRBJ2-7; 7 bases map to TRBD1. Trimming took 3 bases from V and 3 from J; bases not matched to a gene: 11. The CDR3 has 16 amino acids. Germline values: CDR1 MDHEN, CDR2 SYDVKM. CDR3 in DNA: TGTGCCAGCAGTTTTTTACAGGGGATGGGAGTCTACGAGCAGTACTTC. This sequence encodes CASSFLQGMGVYEQYF.

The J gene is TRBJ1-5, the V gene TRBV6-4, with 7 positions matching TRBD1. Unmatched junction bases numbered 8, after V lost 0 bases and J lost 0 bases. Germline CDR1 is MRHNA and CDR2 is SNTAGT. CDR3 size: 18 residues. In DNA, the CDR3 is TGTGCCAGCAGTGACTCTGAGACAGGGCGATATAGCAATCAGCCCCAGCATTTT. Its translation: CASSDSETGRYSNQPQHF.

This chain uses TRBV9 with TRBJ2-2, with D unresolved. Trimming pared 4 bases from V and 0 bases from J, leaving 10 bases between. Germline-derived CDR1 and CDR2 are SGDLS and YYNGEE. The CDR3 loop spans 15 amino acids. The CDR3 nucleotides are TGTGCCAGCAGCCCAAGACAAGCGAACACCGGGGAGCTGTTTTTT. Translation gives CASSPRQANTGELFF.

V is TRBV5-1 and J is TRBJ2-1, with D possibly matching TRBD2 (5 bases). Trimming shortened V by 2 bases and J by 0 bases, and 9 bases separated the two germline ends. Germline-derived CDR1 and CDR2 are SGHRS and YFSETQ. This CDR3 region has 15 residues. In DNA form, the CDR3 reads TGCGCCAGCAGCTTTTCGGGGAGCTCCTACAATGAGCAGTTCTTC. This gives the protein CASSFSGSSYNEQFF. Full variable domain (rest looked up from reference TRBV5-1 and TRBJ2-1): KAGVTQTPRYLIKTRGQQVTLSCSPISGHRSVSWYQQTPGQGLQFLFEYFSETQRNKGNFPGRFSGRQFSNSRSEMNVSTLELGDSALYLCASSFSGSSYNEQFFGPGTRLTVL.

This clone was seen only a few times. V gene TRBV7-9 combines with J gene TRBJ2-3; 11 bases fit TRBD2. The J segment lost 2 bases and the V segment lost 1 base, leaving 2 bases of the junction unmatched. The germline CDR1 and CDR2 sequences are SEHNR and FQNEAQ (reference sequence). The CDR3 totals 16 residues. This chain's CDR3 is CASSLVTSGNTDTQYF. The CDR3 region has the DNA TGTGCCAGCAGCTTAGTGACTAGCGGGAACACAGATACGCAGTATTTT. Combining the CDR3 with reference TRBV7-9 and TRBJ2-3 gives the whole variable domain DTGVSQNPRHKITKRGQNVTFRCDPISEHNRLYWYRQTLGQGPEFLTYFQNEAQLEKSRLLSDRFSAERPKGSFSTLEIQRTEQGDSAMYLCASSLVTSGNTDTQYFGPGTRLTVL.

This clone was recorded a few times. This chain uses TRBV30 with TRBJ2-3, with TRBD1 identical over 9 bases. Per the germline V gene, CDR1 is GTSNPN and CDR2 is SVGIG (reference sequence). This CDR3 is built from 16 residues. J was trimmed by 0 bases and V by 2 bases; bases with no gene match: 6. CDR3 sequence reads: CAWSQGQGWSTDTQYF. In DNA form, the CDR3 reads TGTGCCTGGAGTCAGGGACAGGGTTGGAGCACAGATACGCAGTATTTT. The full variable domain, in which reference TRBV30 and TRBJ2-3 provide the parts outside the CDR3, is SQTIHQWPATLVQPVGSPLSLECTVEGTSNPNLYWYRQAAGRGLQLLFYSVGIGQISSEVPQNLSASRPQDRQFILSSKKLLLSDSGFYLCAWSQGQGWSTDTQYFGPGTRLTVL.